One T cell receptor (beta chain) is described in this entry. Its antigen is unknown. This sequence may be a read error, since a much larger clone differs from it by one base. TCRdb re-called the multiplex PCR reads through MiXCR, storing one row per CDR3 protein. The sample lists about 230,000 distinct CDR3 sequences; roughly 30% were seen once. The CDR3 loop spans 16 amino acids. The germline gives CDR1 SGHDT, CDR2 YYEEEE. This sample is drawn from a study of breast tumors, draining lymph nodes, adjacent tissues. General study findings and limits: Data only fit, rather than demonstrated, lymph node origin of most tumor T cells. Most tumor T cells seemingly derive from lymph node, then expand in tumor. Tumor TCR diversity was below lymph nodes but above nontumor tissue.

The lymph nodes were axillary draining lymph nodes from breast cancer patients. Specimen: axillary lymph node tissue. The origin of this receptor is a female donor with breast cancer. Some clones in this sample may be carry-over from other donors' samples. The V gene is TRBV5-6, the J gene TRBJ2-1, with TRBD2 identical over 7 bases. CDR3 nucleotide sequence: TGTGCCAGCAGCTTGGCCCGGGAGGTCGGGTACAGTGAGCAGTTCTTC. Its protein is CASSLAREVGYSEQFF.